Listed below are T cell receptor beta chains from one sample, sequenced in a study of CD8+ T cells in alopecia areata. TCRdb's table, derived via immunoSEQ multiplex PCR, lists solely in-frame clones and lacks some. Of around 100,000 clones in the sample, less than 70% were seen once. The sample consisted of CD4+ T cells sorted from blood. The receptors here all came from a human donor in good health. The CDR3 runs from the conserved cysteine through the conserved F or W.

>TRBV28|TRBJ2-7
CASTIRGRSYEQYF
>TRBV4-1|TRBJ1-4
CASSQEQGKLFF
>TRBV2|TRBJ2-3
CASSAALAGDTQYF
>TRBV6-1|TRBJ1-1
CASSWDRFVPEAFF
>TRBV4-2|TRBJ1-2
CASSQVQGAPGYGYTF
>TRBV7-6|TRBJ2-5
CASSVSSTQYF
>TRBV30|TRBJ1-3
CAWSVSGNTIYF
>TRBV19|TRBJ1-2
CASAGGYGYTF
>TRBV29-1|TRBJ2-5
CSVEPLEETQYF
>TRBV4-2|TRBJ2-3
CASSQSLADTQYF
>TRBV30|TRBJ1-6
CAWSVGQGYSPLHF
>TRBV28|TRBJ2-1
CASRGQGAHNEQFF
>TRBV15|TRBJ2-6
CATSRDRGALSGANVLTF
>TRBV30|TRBJ2-7
CAWSVPGFYEQYF
>TRBV6-6|TRBJ1-2
CASRLETDVGYTF
>TRBV9|TRBJ1-5
CASSPVRVSGQPQHF
>TRBV5-1|TRBJ2-4
CASSPSGTQAKNIQYF
>TRBV6-6|TRBJ2-5
CASSYSTGQETQYF
>TRBV7-2|TRBJ2-3
CASSPQGLISTDTQYF
>TRBV7-7|TRBJ2-7
CASSSSISGGDEQYF
>TRBV30|TRBJ2-4
CAWRSPGIQYF
>TRBV7-9|TRBJ2-7
CASSNPTRTPYEQYF
>TRBV4-1|TRBJ1-1
CASSLQYLNTEAFF
>TRBV7-2|TRBJ1-6
CASSLALGNNSPLHF
>TRBV27|TRBJ1-4
CASSFAGTGEKLFF
>TRBV29-1|TRBJ2-7
CSVRGGAGVYEQYF
>TRBV7-2|TRBJ1-4
CASSLGTSNEKLFF
>TRBV30|TRBJ1-1
CAWSDHGEAFF
>TRBV11-2|TRBJ2-7
CASSLVGQRLREQYF
>TRBV30|TRBJ1-1
CAWSRINRGWGTEAFF
>TRBV18|TRBJ2-1
CASSPPGNNEQFF
>TRBV7-9|TRBJ1-4
CASSYGQANEKLFF
>TRBV6-6|TRBJ2-6
CASSYFSSGANVLTF
>TRBV18|TRBJ1-2
CASSDRDRVGYGYTF
>TRBV7-2|TRBJ2-7
CASSMSGTSGSYEQYF
>TRBV2|TRBJ2-7
CASNPGQGAYEQYF
>TRBV6-1|TRBJ1-1
CASSVLGNTEAFF
>TRBV9|TRBJ2-5
CASSSGGGAYQETQYF
>TRBV30|TRBJ2-1
CAWSEGNEQFF
>TRBV28|TRBJ2-7
CASSSPGSSYEQYF
>TRBV7-2|TRBJ2-5
CASSLGLRQETQYF
>TRBV6-5|TRBJ1-2
CASSYHPGQGGYGYTF
>TRBV5-1|TRBJ2-1
CASSLTSGAYNEQFF
>TRBV23-1|TRBJ2-2
CASSPLFGYNTGELFF
>TRBV5-1|TRBJ1-6
CASSLTGTSNSPLHF
>TRBV2|TRBJ2-7
CASSVGTKYEQYF
>TRBV5-1|TRBJ2-7
CASQQGPDRVGYEQYF
>TRBV30|TRBJ2-1
CAWRRTGINEQFF
>TRBV5-1|TRBJ1-1
CASSGNRRRNTEAFF
>TRBV27|TRBJ1-5
CASRPIAFGNQPQHF
>TRBV5-1|TRBJ2-2
CASSLGLAGAQNTGELFF
>TRBV6-1|TRBJ1-6
CASRELDREYSPLHF
>TRBV5-4|TRBJ2-1
CASWSSQYNEQFF